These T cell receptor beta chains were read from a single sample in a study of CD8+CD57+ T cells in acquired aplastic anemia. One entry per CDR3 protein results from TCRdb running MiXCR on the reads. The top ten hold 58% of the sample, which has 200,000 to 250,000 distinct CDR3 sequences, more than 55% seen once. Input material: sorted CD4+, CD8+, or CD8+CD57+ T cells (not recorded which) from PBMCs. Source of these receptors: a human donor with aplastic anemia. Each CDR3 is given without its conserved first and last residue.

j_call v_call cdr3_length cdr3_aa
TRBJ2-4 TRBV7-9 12 ASSGVGGGNIQY
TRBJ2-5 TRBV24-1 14 ATSENGLARHETQY
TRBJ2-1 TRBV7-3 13 ASSQTRGPYNEQF
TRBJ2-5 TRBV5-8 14 ASSRTSGGAQETQY
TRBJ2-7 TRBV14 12 ASSHKGSSYEQY
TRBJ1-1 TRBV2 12 ASSQVQGRTEAF
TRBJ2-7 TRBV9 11 ASSVDSAYEQY
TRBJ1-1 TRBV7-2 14 ASSLAGGTGESEAF
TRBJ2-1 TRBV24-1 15 ATSDLPAGTEVFEQF
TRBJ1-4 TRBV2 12 ASSSGTGASGLF
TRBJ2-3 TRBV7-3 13 ASSLNPGHTDTQY
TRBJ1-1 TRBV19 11 ASGIYVNTEAF
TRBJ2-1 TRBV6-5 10 ASSSAAVEQF
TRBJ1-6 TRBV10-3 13 AISEQAAYNSPLH
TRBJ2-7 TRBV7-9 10 ASSFLTTEQY
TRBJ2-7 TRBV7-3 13 ASSFSGTGEYEQY
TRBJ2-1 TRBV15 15 ATSSEPAGGLGNEQF
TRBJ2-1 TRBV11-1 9 ASTNDNEQF
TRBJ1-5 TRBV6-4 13 ASSDSGDSNQPQH
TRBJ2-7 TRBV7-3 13 ASSPGPGQAYEQY
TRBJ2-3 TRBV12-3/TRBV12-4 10 ASSPQGQAQY
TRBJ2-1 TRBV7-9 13 ASSDGGTFNNEQF
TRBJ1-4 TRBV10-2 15 ASRPPGPRNYNEKLF
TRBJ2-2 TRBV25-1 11 ASTVKGGGELF
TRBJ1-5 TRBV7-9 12 ASSPLSLNQPQH
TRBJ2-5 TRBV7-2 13 ASSLTGQGYETQY